This TCR beta chain was sequenced during a study of CXCR3-negative and CXCR3-positive naive CD8 T cells. Study overall: The total count of TRB reads reached approximately 140 million, and each library contributed about 1.5 +/- 0.3 million. Findings of the study overall: Diversity in memory CD8+ cells fell much lower than the comparably high levels seen in both naive subsets. With CXCR3 expression partially decreased after cryopreservation, most assays relied on fresh PBMCs.

Comment on this clonotype: The target antigen is unknown.

Each TRB cDNA library was prepared by 5' RACE (with UMI labels). Reprocessing the 5' RACE reads, TCRdb reports a single entry for every CDR3 protein and omits DNA. The sample holds approximately 49,000 distinct CDR3 sequences. CDR1 is MDHEN and CDR2 is SYDVKM in the germline V gene. CDR3 size: 19 residues. This receptor was obtained from a human donor in good health. Some clones in this sample may be carry-over from other donors' samples. Sequencing used memory CD8+ T cells from blood. The rearrangement uses TRBV28 and TRBJ2-4; the TCRdb call, TRBD2, lacks DNA for checking. The CDR3 here is CASSLWSSGRAVVKNIQYF.